Shown below are 4 T cell receptor beta chains from a single sample sequenced in a study of OX40 agonist ivuxolimab in advanced cancers. Only in-frame clones appear in the TCRdb table, and some are missing; sequencing was by immunoSEQ multiplex PCR. The sample lists 20,000 to 25,000 clones, 81% occurring once. The sequencing here drew on CD4+ or CD8+ T cells sorted from blood, taken in a trial of the OX40 agonist ivuxolimab. These receptor sequences come from an adult with an advanced solid tumor such as melanoma, head and neck, liver or kidney cancer.

V usage is TRBV4-1 and J usage is TRBJ2-1; 7 bases align to TRBD1. The germline V gene encodes CDR1 MGHRA and CDR2 YSYEKL. The ends lost 5 bases at V and 4 bases at J; junction bases unmatched: 2. The CDR3 is made up of 13 amino acids. The CDR3 region is CASSLDRYNEQFF. The CDR3 bases are TGCGCCAGCAGCTTGGACAGGTACAATGAGCAGTTCTTC.

This rearrangement joins TRBV5-1 to TRBJ1-2; no clear D. The CDR3 consists of 13 residues. Germline loops: CDR1 SGHRS, CDR2 YFSETQ. V was shortened by 0 bases and J by 6 bases, with 9 bases between the two germline ends. CDR3 in DNA: TGCGCCAGCAGCTTGGATGGGGTGGATGGCTACACCTTC. This translates into CASSLDGVDGYTF.

The chain uses TRBV11-2 and TRBJ2-1; D is undetermined. This CDR3 is built from 15 residues. Germline values: CDR1 SGHAT, CDR2 FQNNGV. V lost 11 bases to trimming and J lost 0 bases, with 17 bases between them. CDR3 in DNA: TGTGCCGGGCCCGTCAGTTCCAGCTCCTACAATGAGCAGTTCTTC. Protein sequence: CAGPVSSSSYNEQFF.

This chain links TRBV6-4 with TRBJ2-4, with D possibly TRBD1 on 6 matching bases. Germline V gene data show CDR1 as MRHNA and CDR2 as SNTAGT. Trimming removed 3 bases from V and 1 base from J, with 16 bases in between. The CDR3 loop spans 17 amino acids. CDR3 nucleotide sequence: TGTGCCAGCAGTGAGAGCGCAGGGGAAGGGGCCAAAAACATTCAGTACTTC. Encoded protein: CASSESAGEGAKNIQYF.